Listed here are 31 T cell receptor beta chains from one sample, sequenced in a study of blood T cell repertoires in COVID-19. The protocol was immunoSEQ multiplex PCR, while the TCRdb copy is restricted to in-frame clones and leaves out a portion. The sample shows under 85,000 clones, 80% of them seen only once. Sample: peripheral blood. The receptors shown here come from a man aged 55 to 70 with active or convalescent COVID-19.

The rearrangement joins TRBV9 to TRBJ1-1; no clear D gene. Trimming removed 2 bases at V and 3 bases at J, with 8 bases between. This CDR3 is built from 13 residues. Germline lookup yields CDR1 SGDLS and CDR2 YYNGEE. The CDR3 spells CASSVRSDTEAFF. The CDR3 region has the DNA TGTGCCAGCAGCGTCCGGAGTGACACTGAAGCTTTCTTT. Using reference TRBV9 and TRBJ1-1 for the parts outside the CDR3, the full variable domain is DSGVTQTPKHLITATGQRVTLRCSPRSGDLSVYWYQQSLDQGLQFLIQYYNGEERAKGNILERFSAQQFPDLHSELNLSSLELGDSALYFCASSVRSDTEAFFGQGTRLTVV.

The chain carries TRBV6-6 and TRBJ2-3; 7 nucleotides agree with TRBD2. The CDR3 covers 18 residues. After removal of 5 bases from V and 5 bases from J, the junction contained 19 bases not matched to a gene. From germline, CDR1 is MNHNY and CDR2 SVGAGI (reference sequence). The DNA for the CDR3 is TGTGCCAGCAGTCCCCACTGGGAACTAGCGACGCGGGGAGATACGCAGTATTTT. It specifies CASSPHWELATRGDTQYF.

The chain employs TRBV19 and TRBJ1-5; tentatively, D is TRBD1 (6 bases). Trimming removed 3 bases at V and 7 bases at J, with 10 bases between. Germline V gene lookup returns CDR1 LNHDA and CDR2 SQIVND (reference sequence). The CDR3 is made up of 13 amino acids. The CDR3 spells CASSIMGAQPQHF. The CDR3 DNA is TGTGCCAGTAGTATCATGGGGGCGCAGCCCCAGCATTTT.

This sequence joins TRBV7-2 and TRBJ1-3; D remains unclear. Germline CDR1 SGHTA, CDR2 FQGNSA. Trimming stripped 5 bases from V and 0 bases from J, with 11 bases between. The length of the CDR3 is 15 residues. CDR3 amino acids: CASSRYGSSGNTIYF. CDR3 nucleotides: TGTGCCAGCAGCAGATACGGGAGCTCTGGAAACACCATATATTTT.

V and J are TRBV13 and TRBJ2-1; 7 bases are a match to TRBD2. CDR3 length: 15 residues. Germline assignment: CDR1 PRHDT and CDR2 FYEKMQ (reference sequence). The trim removed 5 bases at V and 0 bases at J, leaving 4 bases unmatched. CDR3 sequence: CASSRWGGSYNEQFF. DNA for the CDR3: TGTGCCAGCAGCAGGTGGGGGGGCTCCTACAATGAGCAGTTCTTC.

This chain joins TRBV21-1 and TRBJ1-1. TRBV21-1 is shown as a pseudogene. The CDR3 is 16 amino acids. CDR3 in DNA: TGTGCCAGCAGCAAGCCCACCATCCCGGTCGGGACTGAAGCTTTCTTT. Translated, it gives CASSKPTIPVGTEAFF.

This clone was counted many times. The gene calls are TRBV11-2 and TRBJ2-5; 13 nucleotides line up with TRBD2. J gave up 3 bases and V 4 bases, and 2 bases lay outside the gene matches. Germline V CDR1 and CDR2: SGHAT, FQNNGV. The CDR3 runs 15 residues. CDR3 protein: CASSSGLAGEETQYF. The CDR3 nucleotides read TGTGCCAGCAGCTCAGGACTAGCGGGGGAAGAGACCCAGTACTTC.

The chain recombines TRBV3-1 (or the pseudogene TRBV3-2) with TRBJ2-3; possibly TRBD1 for D (6 bases). The CDR3 runs to 14 residues. The germline V gene has CDR1 LGHDT and CDR2 YNNKEL (reference sequence). Trimming left V 5 bases short and J 5 bases short, with 14 bases between. CDR3 DNA sequence: TGTGCCAGCAGCTCAAGAGGGGGTGAAGATACGCAGTATTTT. This sequence encodes CASSSRGGEDTQYF.

The gene calls are TRBV6-1 and TRBJ1-3; 11 bases line up with TRBD1. Losses at the gene ends were 0 bases for V and 0 bases for J; bases not matched to a gene: 4. Per germline, CDR1 MNHNS and CDR2 SASEGT. CDR3 length equals 18 residues. CDR3 in amino acids: CASSEATGTGGSGNTIYF. DNA for the CDR3: TGTGCCAGCAGTGAAGCAACCGGGACAGGGGGCTCTGGAAACACCATATATTTT.

V is TRBV7-9 and J is TRBJ2-7, with TRBD1 matching 12 bases. The germline CDR1 and CDR2 sequences are SEHNR and FQNEAQ (reference sequence). This CDR3 is built from 15 residues. Trimming removed 2 bases from V and 7 bases from J; junction bases left unmatched: 6. CDR3 sequence reads: CASSLMGQGAREQYF. Written as DNA, the CDR3 is TGTGCCAGCAGCTTAATGGGACAGGGGGCGCGGGAGCAGTACTTC. The whole variable domain, remainder taken from reference TRBV7-9 and TRBJ2-7, is DTGVSQNPRHKITKRGQNVTFRCDPISEHNRLYWYRQTLGQGPEFLTYFQNEAQLEKSRLLSDRFSAERPKGSFSTLEIQRTEQGDSAMYLCASSLMGQGAREQYFGPGTRLTVT.

The chain combines TRBV6-5 with TRBJ1-1; D is possibly TRBD1 (6 bases). This CDR3 region has 14 residues. Germline V lookup: CDR1 MNHEY, CDR2 SVGAGI. Trimming took 7 bases from V and 2 from J, leaving 14 bases between them. CDR3: CASKWGRGNTEAFF. CDR3 bases: TGTGCCAGCAAATGGGGCAGGGGAAACACTGAAGCTTTCTTT.

This clone was counted only a few times. V usage is TRBV3-1 (or the pseudogene TRBV3-2) and J usage is TRBJ2-7; 12 bases map to TRBD2. This CDR3 is built from 16 residues. The trim removed 3 bases at V and 7 bases at J, leaving 10 bases unmatched. Germline V gene data show CDR1 as LGHDT and CDR2 as YNNKEL (reference sequence). CDR3 in amino acids: CASSQSGLAGSREQYF. CDR3 sequence (DNA): TGTGCCAGCAGCCAGAGTGGACTAGCGGGGTCGCGGGAGCAGTACTTC.

The chain links TRBV4-2 to TRBJ1-2; D perhaps matches TRBD1 (5 bases). This CDR3 spans 18 amino acids. The V and J ends lost 0 bases and 3 bases respectively, with 20 bases between them. Germline loops: CDR1 LGHNA, CDR2 YNFKEQ. The DNA of the CDR3 is TGTGCCAGCAGCCAAGAGACCCCCTTGACAGTTAGTTACTATGGCTACACCTTC. It translates to CASSQETPLTVSYYGYTF.

V usage is TRBV5-6 and J usage is TRBJ2-5, with 9 bases identical to TRBD2. CDR3 length: 16 residues. Germline V gene lookup returns CDR1 SGHDT and CDR2 YYEEEE. Trimming removed 0 bases from V and 5 bases from J; junction bases left unmatched: 8. The CDR3: CASSLAGIAGAETQYF. CDR3 nucleotide sequence: TGTGCCAGCAGCTTGGCCGGGATAGCGGGGGCGGAGACCCAGTACTTC.

V gene TRBV9 combines with J gene TRBJ1-1; TRBD1 is a possible D gene (5 bases). Looked up from germline, CDR1 is SGDLS and CDR2 is YYNGEE. Trimming left V 0 bases short and J 0 bases short, with 9 bases between. The CDR3 runs to 15 residues. The CDR3 sequence: CASSVGGDLNTEAFF. The CDR3 bases are TGTGCCAGCAGCGTAGGGGGGGATTTGAACACTGAAGCTTTCTTT.

The chain uses TRBV10-3 and TRBJ2-7, with TRBD1 matching over 7 bases. CDR1 and CDR2 from the germline V gene are ENHRY and SYGVKD. The V and J ends lost 10 bases and 3 bases, in that order; junction bases with no gene match: 6. This CDR3 region has 12 residues. CDR3 sequence reads: CATGTDYYEQYF. The CDR3 DNA reads TGTGCCACAGGGACAGATTACTACGAGCAGTACTTC.

A few counts support this clone. The rearrangement links TRBV5-5 to TRBJ1-6; a weak D match, TRBD1 (6 bases). The CDR3 extends over 15 amino acids. Trimming pared 3 bases from V and 6 bases from J, leaving 13 bases between. Germline V CDR1 and CDR2: SGHKS, YYEKEE (reference sequence). The CDR3 loop is CASSSGTLRNSPLHF. The CDR3 nucleotides are TGTGCCAGCAGCTCGGGGACACTTCGTAATTCACCCCTCCACTTT.

The rearrangement uses TRBV27 and TRBJ2-2, with D unresolved. Per germline, CDR1 MNHEY and CDR2 SMNVEV (reference sequence). The CDR3 has 15 residues. V was shortened by 6 bases and J by 5 bases, with 16 bases between the two germline ends. CDR3 residues: CASSSLRGTTGELFF. CDR3 DNA: TGTGCCAGCAGCTCGTTAAGAGGTACGACCGGGGAGCTGTTTTTT.

The chain is built from TRBV9 and TRBJ2-7; D not resolved. The germline V gene encodes CDR1 SGDLS and CDR2 YYNGEE. Trimming stripped 0 bases from V and 1 base from J, with 8 bases between. The CDR3 consists of 14 residues. CDR3 nucleotide sequence: TGTGCCAGCAGCGTAGGGCGGAATTCCTACGAGCAGTACTTC. Protein product: CASSVGRNSYEQYF.

This clone was counted once. This chain connects TRBV7-9 to TRBJ1-4; possibly TRBD1 for D (5 bases). Between the trimmed V and J ends, which lost 5 bases and 4 bases, there was a span of 11 bases. In germline, CDR1 is SEHNR, CDR2 FQNEAQ (reference sequence). The CDR3 totals 14 residues. CDR3 in amino acids: CASSTGRDNEKLFF. The CDR3 coding sequence is TGTGCCAGCAGCACGGGCAGGGATAATGAAAAACTGTTTTTT. Together with reference TRBV7-9 and TRBJ1-4, the CDR3 gives the full variable domain: DTGVSQNPRHKITKRGQNVTFRCDPISEHNRLYWYRQTLGQGPEFLTYFQNEAQLEKSRLLSDRFSAERPKGSFSTLEIQRTEQGDSAMYLCASSTGRDNEKLFFGSGTQLSVL.

The gene calls are TRBV27 and TRBJ2-1; D possibly corresponds to TRBD1 (6 bases). Per the germline V gene, CDR1 is MNHEY and CDR2 is SMNVEV (reference sequence). This CDR3 region has 15 residues. The V gene lost 8 bases and the J gene lost 7 bases, with 21 bases spanning the gap. The CDR3 reads CASGYQQGIRNEQFF. CDR3 DNA sequence: TGTGCCAGCGGCTACCAACAGGGAATAAGGAATGAGCAGTTCTTC.

This clone was counted once. The rearrangement uses TRBV18 and TRBJ1-3, with D unresolved. V gave up 3 bases and J gave up 8 bases, with 11 bases separating them. Per germline, CDR1 KGHSH and CDR2 LQKENI. The CDR3 extends over 13 amino acids. CDR3 sequence reads: CASSPDGRDTIYF. For the CDR3, the DNA is TGTGCCAGCTCACCGGACGGGAGAGACACCATATATTTT.

The V gene is TRBV5-1, the J gene TRBJ2-1, with TRBD1 as a possible D gene (6 bases). The CDR3 length is 15 residues. The V and J ends lost 0 bases and 8 bases respectively, with 15 bases between them. Germline V gene data show CDR1 as SGHRS and CDR2 as YFSETQ. The CDR3 bases are TGCGCCAGCAGCTTGGCACAGGGTACGGCCGATGAGCAGTTCTTC. Its translation is CASSLAQGTADEQFF.

This chain links TRBV3-1 (or the pseudogene TRBV3-2) with TRBJ1-6; tentatively, D is TRBD1 (5 bases). The germline V gene has CDR1 LGHDT and CDR2 YNNKEL (reference sequence). The V end was cut by 4 bases, the J end by 6 bases, with 10 bases between. The CDR3 has 14 residues. CDR3 DNA: TGTGCCAGCAGCCCCCGCGGGGCTAATTCACCCCTCCACTTT. It yields the protein CASSPRGANSPLHF.

CDR3 in DNA: TGTGCCAGCAGTTCCAAAGAAACAGGGCGGAACACTGAAGCTTTCTTT. Translating gives CASSSKETGRNTEAFF. The chain links TRBV6-5 to TRBJ1-1; TRBD1 might be the D (6 bases). Trimming left V 4 bases short and J 1 base short, with 16 bases between. Per the germline V gene, CDR1 is MNHEY and CDR2 is SVGAGI. CDR3 length: 16 residues.

The gene calls are TRBV4-2 and TRBJ1-1; TRBD1 aligns across 8 bases. Germline CDR1 is LGHNA and CDR2 is YNFKEQ. V was clipped by 3 bases and J by 5 bases; unmatched bases: 8. The CDR3 consists of 15 residues. The chain's CDR3 is CASSQGQGAQTEAFF. CDR3 nucleotide sequence: TGTGCCAGCAGCCAGGGGCAGGGGGCGCAGACTGAAGCTTTCTTT.

J is TRBJ1-1 and V is TRBV10-3; 7 nucleotides agree with TRBD1. From germline, CDR1 is ENHRY and CDR2 SYGVKD. This CDR3 is 14 amino acids long. Losses at the gene ends were 4 bases for V and 5 bases for J; bases not matched to a gene: 7. CDR3 in amino acids: CAISGLTGETEAFF. DNA for the CDR3: TGTGCCATCAGTGGCCTTACAGGGGAAACTGAAGCTTTCTTT.

The chain employs TRBV5-1 and TRBJ2-5, with 8 nucleotides matching TRBD1. V was clipped by 4 bases and J by 6 bases; unmatched bases: 8. From germline, CDR1 is SGHRS and CDR2 YFSETQ. The CDR3 has 14 residues. The CDR3 spells CASSPGQGGQTQYF. The CDR3 DNA reads as TGCGCCAGCAGCCCTGGACAGGGTGGGCAGACCCAGTACTTC.

CDR3 amino acids: CASSMGDTYYGYTF. The CDR3, as DNA: TGTGCCAGTAGTATGGGGGACACTTACTATGGCTACACCTTC. The chain has TRBV19 and TRBJ1-2, with a tentative D call TRBD1 (6 bases). In germline, CDR1 is LNHDA, CDR2 SQIVND (reference sequence). The germline V and J ends were trimmed by 3 bases and 3 bases, with 11 bases remaining between them. This CDR3 has 14 amino acids.

This chain uses TRBV18 with TRBJ2-6, with D possibly matching TRBD2 (5 bases). Deletions cut 3 bases from V and 4 bases from J, with 10 bases between. The CDR3 extends over 15 amino acids. Germline loops: CDR1 KGHSH, CDR2 LQKENI. The CDR3 protein is CASSPRESGANVLTF. The DNA of the CDR3 is TGTGCCAGCTCACCGAGGGAATCCGGGGCCAACGTCCTGACTTTC.

The V call is TRBV2, the J call TRBJ2-1, with 7 bases that match TRBD1. The CDR3 spans 14 residues. Germline V CDR1 and CDR2: SNHLY, FYNNEI. The V segment lost 5 bases and the J segment 2 bases; nucleotides outside the gene matches: 3. The CDR3 nucleotides read TGTGCCAGCAGTCGGGACAGCCCCTACAATGAGCAGTTCTTC. It specifies CASSRDSPYNEQFF.